Listed below are T cell receptor beta chains from one sample, sequenced in a study of blood T cell repertoires in COVID-19. The assay was immunoSEQ multiplex PCR, and TCRdb's table has in-frame clones only and misses some. The sample lists about 250,000 clones; around 89% were seen once. Sequenced sample: peripheral blood. Source of these receptors: a woman aged 25 to 45 with COVID-19, enrolled during active disease. Both conserved end residues are part of each CDR3. The D gene is left open where the match is weak. Clone size is shown for a subset of rows, as once, few, many or a class of expanded clone.

j_call: TRBJ2-2
d_call: TRBD1
clone_size: NA
v_call: TRBV10-3
cdr3_aa: CAISESRQDRGAPGELFF
cdr3_nt: TGTGCCATCAGTGAGTCGAGACAAGACAGGGGAGCCCCCGGGGAGCTGTTTTTT

j_call: TRBJ2-3
d_call: TRBD2
clone_size: NA
v_call: TRBV18
cdr3_aa: CASSPPRGGSDTQYF
cdr3_nt: TGTGCCAGCTCACCACCACGGGGGGGCTCAGATACGCAGTATTTT

j_call: TRBJ2-1
d_call: NA
clone_size: NA
v_call: TRBV11-2
cdr3_aa: CASSFEQGNRDEQFF
cdr3_nt: TGTGCCAGCAGCTTCGAACAGGGCAACAGAGATGAGCAGTTCTTC

j_call: TRBJ2-3
d_call: TRBD2
clone_size: NA
v_call: TRBV19
cdr3_aa: CASSIGLAETDTQYF
cdr3_nt: TGTGCCAGTAGTATCGGTCTAGCGGAAACAGATACGCAGTATTTT

j_call: TRBJ2-7
d_call: TRBD2
clone_size: NA
v_call: TRBV4-2
cdr3_aa: CASSQDPAGGSYEQYF
cdr3_nt: TGTGCCAGCAGCCAAGATCCAGCGGGGGGATCCTACGAGCAGTACTTC

j_call: TRBJ2-3
d_call: TRBD2
clone_size: NA
v_call: TRBV9
cdr3_aa: CASSVWAGVTDTQYF
cdr3_nt: TGTGCCAGCAGCGTATGGGCGGGAGTAACAGATACGCAGTATTTT

j_call: TRBJ1-2
d_call: NA
clone_size: NA
v_call: TRBV7-9
cdr3_aa: CASSLALGQGRVDGYTF
cdr3_nt: TGTGCCAGCAGCTTAGCGCTGGGGCAGGGAAGGGTCGATGGCTACACCTTC

j_call: TRBJ2-3
d_call: TRBD1
clone_size: NA
v_call: TRBV9
cdr3_aa: CASSVAGTGSTDTQYF
cdr3_nt: TGTGCCAGCAGCGTGGCCGGGACAGGGAGCACAGATACGCAGTATTTT

j_call: TRBJ2-2
d_call: NA
clone_size: NA
v_call: TRBV29-1
cdr3_aa: CSVQGGKRATGELFF
cdr3_nt: TGCAGCGTACAGGGGGGGAAACGGGCCACCGGGGAGCTGTTTTTT

j_call: TRBJ1-2
d_call: NA
clone_size: NA
v_call: TRBV28
cdr3_aa: CASSRDRGYTF
cdr3_nt: TGTGCCAGCAGTCGCGACAGGGGCTACACCTTC

j_call: TRBJ1-2
d_call: NA
clone_size: once
v_call: TRBV10-3
cdr3_aa: CAISESNYYGYTF
cdr3_nt: TGTGCCATCAGTGAGTCTAATTACTATGGCTACACCTTC

j_call: TRBJ2-1
d_call: TRBD1
clone_size: many
v_call: TRBV19
cdr3_aa: CASSRRQGHEQFF
cdr3_nt: TGTGCCAGTAGCCGACGACAGGGACATGAGCAGTTCTTC

j_call: TRBJ1-5
d_call: NA
clone_size: NA
v_call: TRBV28
cdr3_aa: CASSDSGGLLYSNQPQHF
cdr3_nt: TGTGCCAGCAGTGACTCGGGGGGTTTGTTGTATAGCAATCAGCCCCAGCATTTT

j_call: TRBJ1-3
d_call: TRBD1
clone_size: NA
v_call: TRBV4-2
cdr3_aa: CASRDRDSGNTIYF
cdr3_nt: TGTGCCAGCAGAGACAGGGACTCTGGAAACACCATATATTTT

j_call: TRBJ1-5
d_call: TRBD1
clone_size: NA
v_call: TRBV6-1
cdr3_aa: CASSEVGGAGNQPQHF
cdr3_nt: TGTGCCAGCAGTGAAGTAGGGGGCGCTGGCAATCAGCCCCAGCATTTT

j_call: TRBJ2-1
d_call: NA
clone_size: NA
v_call: TRBV7-2
cdr3_aa: CASSLNRANEQFF
cdr3_nt: TGTGCCAGCAGCTTAAACAGGGCCAATGAGCAGTTCTTC

j_call: TRBJ2-5
d_call: TRBD2
clone_size: NA
v_call: TRBV4-3
cdr3_aa: CASSQGETSWETQYF
cdr3_nt: TGCGCCAGCAGCCAAGGGGAGACTAGCTGGGAGACCCAGTACTTC

j_call: TRBJ2-2
d_call: TRBD1
clone_size: NA
v_call: TRBV24-1
cdr3_aa: CATGTANTGELFF
cdr3_nt: TGTGCCACCGGGACAGCGAACACCGGGGAGCTGTTTTTT

j_call: TRBJ2-2
d_call: TRBD2
clone_size: NA
v_call: TRBV9
cdr3_aa: CASSTRTSGNTGELFF
cdr3_nt: TGTGCCAGCAGCACCCGGACTAGCGGTAACACCGGGGAGCTGTTTTTT

j_call: TRBJ1-2
d_call: NA
clone_size: few
v_call: TRBV7-9
cdr3_aa: CASPAGAGYGYTF
cdr3_nt: TGTGCCAGCCCCGCAGGGGCCGGGTATGGCTACACCTTC

j_call: TRBJ1-6
d_call: TRBD1
clone_size: NA
v_call: TRBV7-9
cdr3_aa: CASSLGTGGINSPLHF
cdr3_nt: TGTGCCAGCAGCTTAGGGACAGGGGGGATTAATTCACCCCTCCACTTT

j_call: TRBJ1-2
d_call: TRBD1
clone_size: NA
v_call: TRBV6-5
cdr3_aa: CASSYGDRGQDYTF
cdr3_nt: TGTGCCAGCAGTTACGGGGACAGGGGGCAGGACTACACCTTC

j_call: TRBJ2-7
d_call: NA
clone_size: NA
v_call: TRBV5-6
cdr3_aa: CASSLARFIYEQYF
cdr3_nt: TGTGCCAGCAGCTTGGCCAGGTTCATCTACGAGCAGTACTTC

j_call: TRBJ2-2
d_call: NA
clone_size: NA
v_call: TRBV5-1
cdr3_aa: CASSLLQGSNTGELFF
cdr3_nt: TGCGCCAGCAGCCTTTTACAGGGATCGAACACCGGGGAGCTGTTTTTT

j_call: TRBJ2-3
d_call: TRBD2
clone_size: NA
v_call: TRBV24-1
cdr3_aa: CATGGTSGTDTQYF
cdr3_nt: TGTGCCACCGGCGGGACTAGCGGGACAGATACGCAGTATTTT

j_call: TRBJ2-1
d_call: TRBD1
clone_size: NA
v_call: TRBV10-3
cdr3_aa: CAISRDSLFYEQFF
cdr3_nt: TGTGCCATCAGCAGGGACAGTCTTTTCTATGAGCAGTTCTTC

j_call: TRBJ1-3
d_call: NA
clone_size: NA
v_call: TRBV11-2
cdr3_aa: CASSLDSVGNTIYF
cdr3_nt: TGTGCCAGCAGCTTAGATAGCGTGGGAAACACCATATATTTT

j_call: TRBJ2-7
d_call: TRBD1
clone_size: NA
v_call: TRBV5-8
cdr3_aa: CASSGGQGWNEQYF
cdr3_nt: TGTGCCAGCAGCGGCGGACAGGGCTGGAACGAGCAGTACTTC

j_call: TRBJ2-3
d_call: NA
clone_size: once
v_call: TRBV4-1
cdr3_aa: CASSQDRPEFADTQYF
cdr3_nt: TGCGCCAGCAGCCAAGATCGACCGGAGTTCGCAGATACGCAGTATTTT

j_call: TRBJ2-1
d_call: NA
clone_size: few
v_call: TRBV6-4
cdr3_aa: CASSEGRGYLNEQFF
cdr3_nt: TGTGCCAGCAGCGAGGGGAGGGGGTATCTCAATGAGCAGTTCTTC

j_call: TRBJ2-5
d_call: NA
clone_size: once
v_call: TRBV11-3
cdr3_aa: CASSLGPRLGSGETQYF
cdr3_nt: TGTGCCAGCAGCTTAGGGCCTCGCCTGGGGAGCGGAGAGACCCAGTACTTC

j_call: TRBJ1-2
d_call: NA
clone_size: NA
v_call: TRBV21-1
cdr3_aa: CASSKSGQGVSCGYTF
cdr3_nt: TGTGCCAGCAGCAAGAGCGGACAGGGAGTTTCTTGCGGCTACACCTTC